The rows below give T cell receptor beta chains drawn from one sample of a study of Ad26.COV2.S vaccination and SARS-CoV-2 variants. The assay was immunoSEQ multiplex PCR, and TCRdb's table has in-frame clones only and misses some. This table holds about 350,000 clones, roughly 90% found once. Specimen: peripheral blood, collected in a trial of Ad26.COV2.S vaccine versus placebo. The receptors were gathered from a person between 18 and 65 years old who received the Ad26.COV2.S COVID-19 vaccine or a placebo. Both conserved end residues are trimmed from each CDR3.

>TRBJ2-6|16|TRBV7-3
ASSLPGQGATGANVLT
>TRBJ1-5|15|TRBV3-1/TRBV3-2
ASSQGRKLRDHQPQH
>TRBJ2-1|11|TRBV28
ASSLGAGGEQF
>TRBJ1-2|11|TRBV6-5
ASSSTLLQGYT
>TRBJ2-1|13|TRBV4-3
ASSQGLAGDDEQF
>TRBJ2-5|9|TRBV2
ASSPKETQY
>TRBJ2-5|9|TRBV18
ASSPQETQY
>TRBJ1-1|11|TRBV16
ASSQSRATEAF
>TRBJ1-2|14|TRBV5-1
ASSSRTGLDNYGYT
>TRBJ2-3|12|TRBV27
ASSLWTRADTQY
>TRBJ2-5|13|TRBV1
TSSHCAGTVETQY
>TRBJ1-1|13|TRBV6-6
ASSYSYRGLTEAF
>TRBJ2-3|14|TRBV6-5
ASSYLLQGGTDTQY
>TRBJ1-5|9|TRBV6-5
ASGGNQPQH
>TRBJ2-2|14|TRBV15
ATSRERLAITGELF
>TRBJ1-5|14|TRBV19
ASSIVAGDSNQPQH
>TRBJ1-1|12|TRBV5-5
ASSWGQSNTEAF
>TRBJ1-2|13|TRBV7-8
ASSSSGTPYYGYT
>TRBJ2-7|10|TRBV2
ASSLERYEQY
>TRBJ2-1|14|TRBV27
ASSFGTGLSYNEQF
>TRBJ2-4|15|TRBV5-6
ASSADEGLEPKNIQY
>TRBJ1-6|11|TRBV12-3/TRBV12-4
ASSLAKYSPLH
>TRBJ2-6|11|TRBV18
ASSSARANVLT
>TRBJ1-4|12|TRBV5-4
ASSLGGVLEKLF
>TRBJ1-2|12|TRBV10-1
ASPRQAMEYGYT
>TRBJ2-7|13|TRBV4-3
ASSQDALASDEQY
>TRBJ2-7|11|TRBV27
ASSLRVSYEQY
>TRBJ2-7|9|TRBV2
ASKPYYEQY
>TRBJ2-1|13|TRBV5-4
ASSLFAGGANEQF
>TRBJ2-7|13|TRBV27
ASSEGLAGDYEQY
>TRBJ2-2|16|TRBV5-4
ASSLGVLGTGSSGELF
>TRBJ1-2|16|TRBV14
ASSHPTGYRGRNYGYT
>TRBJ2-2|17|TRBV4-3
ASSQDILSLGDWTGELF
>TRBJ1-5|13|TRBV5-1
ASSVDGLGNQPQH
>TRBJ2-7|11|TRBV29-1
SVVTSGGYEQY
>TRBJ2-1|13|TRBV7-3
ASSLIVTAYNEQF
>TRBJ2-7|11|TRBV30
AWSRRGSYEQY
>TRBJ1-2|9|TRBV9
ASISNYGYT
>TRBJ1-5|14|TRBV30
AWQHPLGTDNQPQH
>TRBJ1-1|13|TRBV6-2/TRBV6-3
ASSFITGLNTEAF
>TRBJ2-1|12|TRBV9
ASSAIAGVNEQF
>TRBJ2-1|13|TRBV6-4
ASSDGTSEYNEQF
>TRBJ2-5|15|TRBV28
ASNLGSAGGLGETQY
>TRBJ1-2|12|TRBV4-3
ASSQESGLRGYT
>TRBJ2-1|13|TRBV5-4
ASSLSTSGYNEQF
>TRBJ1-3|12|TRBV28
ASSLMVAGNTIY
>TRBJ2-5|11|TRBV7-3
ASSAGALKTQY
>TRBJ1-4|16|TRBV7-9
ASSSGTGGMITNEKLF
>TRBJ2-7|12|TRBV3-1/TRBV3-2
ASSQDTFSYEQY
>TRBJ2-5|12|TRBV9
ASRPSGTGGAQY
>TRBJ2-7|12|TRBV7-2
ASSATGGPYEQY
>TRBJ2-7|13|TRBV20-1
SASPPRGRSDEQY
>TRBJ1-2|13|TRBV9
ASSVGAGGVYGYT
>TRBJ1-5|15|TRBV6-4
ASSLMLGHYSNQPQH
>TRBJ1-1|11|TRBV6-1
ASSDSGGTEAF
>TRBJ1-1|12|TRBV30
AWSRVRGVTEAF
>TRBJ2-5|11|TRBV30
AADRGNQETQY
>TRBJ2-1|11|TRBV20-1
SASTGRELEQF
>TRBJ1-3|11|TRBV6-5
ASSDPFLNTIY
>TRBJ1-2|13|TRBV7-2
ASSPQGQIGYGYT